The 20 T cell receptor beta chains reported below all come from one sample, sequenced in a study of blood T cell repertoires in COVID-19. Sequencing used immunoSEQ multiplex PCR; TCRdb keeps in-frame clones, though not all of them. Of just over 300,000 clones in the sample, about nine tenths were seen once. The source material was PBMCs or T cells enriched from blood (not recorded which). The receptors here all came from a man aged 30 to 39 who had recovered from COVID-19.

J is TRBJ1-2 and V is TRBV19; D is ambiguous. Germline V lookup: CDR1 LNHDA, CDR2 SQIVND (reference sequence). V lost 6 bases to trimming and J lost 0 bases, with 11 bases between them. The CDR3 has 14 amino acids. CDR3 sequence (DNA): TGTGCCAGTAGCCCACAGATTGCTAACTATGGCTACACCTTC. Translated, it gives CASSPQIANYGYTF.

The table lists this clone with a count of one. This sequence joins TRBV19 and TRBJ2-6; D gene unclear. The CDR3 totals 15 residues. From germline, CDR1 is LNHDA and CDR2 SQIVND (reference sequence). Trimming shortened V by 5 bases and J by 0 bases, and 8 bases separated the two germline ends. This chain's CDR3 is CASSAGSSGANVLTF. The CDR3 DNA reads TGTGCCAGTAGTGCAGGAAGCTCTGGGGCCAACGTCCTGACTTTC.

The chain is built from TRBV5-1 and TRBJ1-4, with D unresolved. The V gene's germline CDR1 is SGHRS and CDR2 YFSETQ. Trimming removed 5 bases from V and 0 bases from J, with 8 bases in between. The CDR3 loop spans 14 amino acids. In DNA form, the CDR3 reads TGCGCCAGCAGTCCCCAGGCAACTAATGAAAAACTGTTTTTT. This sequence encodes CASSPQATNEKLFF.

The chain employs TRBV2 and TRBJ1-5, with TRBD1 as a possible D gene (6 bases). Germline CDR1 SNHLY, CDR2 FYNNEI. V shed 2 bases and J shed 5 bases, with 13 bases lying between them. The CDR3 covers 15 residues. Here the CDR3 DNA reads TGTGCCAGCAGTGAACAGGGGCTGGCGTATCAGCCCCAGCATTTT. This encodes CASSEQGLAYQPQHF.

The genes are TRBV27 and TRBJ1-2; 8 nucleotides match TRBD1. In germline, CDR1 is MNHEY, CDR2 SMNVEV (reference sequence). The CDR3 covers 15 residues. Trimming took 3 bases from V and 6 from J; bases not matched to a gene: 9. In nucleotides, the CDR3 is TGTGCCAGCAGTTTCTCAGGGACAGGAGAGGATGGCTACACCTTC. This sequence encodes CASSFSGTGEDGYTF.

This clone has just one count. V usage is TRBV3-1 (or the pseudogene TRBV3-2) and J usage is TRBJ2-7; D is unclear. The CDR3 contains 13 residues. Germline V gene lookup returns CDR1 LGHDT and CDR2 YNNKEL (reference sequence). The V end lost 4 bases, the J end lost 6 bases, and 13 bases lay between the germline ends. DNA for the CDR3: TGTGCCAGCAGCCCCCGCCGGGTCGGCGAGCAGTACTTC. This sequence encodes CASSPRRVGEQYF.

This clone was seen just once. The V call is TRBV5-1, the J call TRBJ1-4; 10 positions match TRBD1. This CDR3 has 17 amino acids. CDR1 and CDR2 from the germline V gene are SGHRS and YFSETQ. V shed 6 bases, J shed 4 bases, and the junction held 12 bases outside the gene matches. CDR3 in amino acids: CASNPGQGFTYNEKLFF. The CDR3 DNA is TGCGCCAGCAACCCGGGACAGGGGTTCACCTATAATGAAAAACTGTTTTTT. The whole variable domain, remainder taken from reference TRBV5-1 and TRBJ1-4, is KAGVTQTPRYLIKTRGQQVTLSCSPISGHRSVSWYQQTPGQGLQFLFEYFSETQRNKGNFPGRFSGRQFSNSRSEMNVSTLELGDSALYLCASNPGQGFTYNEKLFFGSGTQLSVL.

The V gene is TRBV5-1, the J gene TRBJ2-1, with 8 bases lining up with TRBD2. The CDR3 loop spans 16 amino acids. Germline loops: CDR1 SGHRS, CDR2 YFSETQ. J lost 5 bases, V lost 3 bases, and 10 bases had no gene match. In nucleotides, the CDR3 is TGCGCCAGCAGCTGGACCCTAGCGGGTGAAAACAATGAGCAGTTCTTC. Its protein product is CASSWTLAGENNEQFF. Combining the CDR3 with reference TRBV5-1 and TRBJ2-1 gives the whole variable domain KAGVTQTPRYLIKTRGQQVTLSCSPISGHRSVSWYQQTPGQGLQFLFEYFSETQRNKGNFPGRFSGRQFSNSRSEMNVSTLELGDSALYLCASSWTLAGENNEQFFGPGTRLTVL.

DNA of the CDR3: TGCAGTGCTTCCCGGCGGGTGGGGGCTTTCTTT. Translated, it gives CSASRRVGAFF. The rearrangement joins TRBV20-1 to TRBJ1-1; D uncertain. Deletions cut 5 bases from V and 11 bases from J, with 15 bases between. CDR1 and CDR2 (germline): DFQATT, SNEGSKA (reference sequence). The CDR3 totals 11 residues.

This chain links TRBV9 with TRBJ2-7; 9 bases fit TRBD1. The germline V gene has CDR1 SGDLS and CDR2 YYNGEE. J lost 6 bases, V lost 5 bases, and 6 bases had no gene match. CDR3 size: 13 residues. This chain's CDR3 is CASSATGGGEQYF. The CDR3, as DNA: TGTGCCAGCAGTGCAACAGGGGGCGGCGAGCAGTACTTC.

V is TRBV30 and J is TRBJ1-1; 7 nucleotides agree with TRBD1. Germline CDR1 reads GTSNPN; CDR2 reads SVGIG (reference sequence). This CDR3 comprises 15 residues. Unmatched junction bases numbered 9, after V lost 2 bases and J lost 3 bases. The DNA of the CDR3 is TGTGCCTGGAGTATAGAGGGGGCGGGCGACACTGAAGCTTTCTTT. This gives the protein CAWSIEGAGDTEAFF.

The V gene is TRBV18, the J gene TRBJ2-3, with TRBD1 matching over 7 bases. The CDR3 has 14 amino acids. Germline CDR1 and CDR2: KGHSH and LQKENI. With 3 bases clipped from V and 0 bases from J, the junction kept 0 bases outside the gene matches. The CDR3 DNA sequence: TGTGCCAGCTCACCGGGACAGAGCACAGATACGCAGTATTTT. Protein product: CASSPGQSTDTQYF.

This chain joins TRBV9 and TRBJ2-3; 9 bases match TRBD2. The CDR3 loop spans 17 amino acids. Germline-derived CDR1 and CDR2 are SGDLS and YYNGEE. The J segment lost 3 bases and the V segment lost 0 bases, leaving 8 bases of the junction unmatched. CDR3: CASSVAGVAGATDTQYF. CDR3 DNA: TGTGCCAGCAGCGTAGCTGGAGTAGCGGGAGCGACAGATACGCAGTATTTT.

This chain connects TRBV3-1 (or the pseudogene TRBV3-2) to TRBJ2-2; D might be TRBD2 (5 bases). The germline V gene has CDR1 LGHDT and CDR2 YNNKEL (reference sequence). This CDR3 has 15 residues. The germline V and J ends were trimmed by 4 bases and 6 bases, with 15 bases remaining between them. The CDR3 is CASSLRLAVSGELFF. CDR3 nucleotides: TGTGCCAGCAGCCTGAGGCTAGCTGTCTCCGGGGAGCTGTTTTTT.

The sample holds one count of this clone. Other DNA sequences in this sample translate to the same CDR3. The chain links TRBV9 to TRBJ2-2; 10 nucleotides match TRBD1. Germline V gene sequence: CDR1 SGDLS, CDR2 YYNGEE. The CDR3 totals 16 residues. The junction had 3 bases not matched to a gene; V was cut back by 4 bases and J by 0 bases. The CDR3 spells CASSPGTGANTGELFF. The CDR3 DNA reads TGTGCCAGCAGCCCCGGGACAGGGGCGAACACCGGGGAGCTGTTTTTT.

This chain joins TRBV27 and TRBJ2-1; 10 nucleotides agree with TRBD2. Germline V gene data show CDR1 as MNHEY and CDR2 as SMNVEV (reference sequence). The CDR3 totals 18 residues. CDR3 DNA sequence: TGTGACCGACAGACAGGCCCCAGGAAGCGGGAGGGCCCCAATGAGCAGTTCTTC. It specifies CDRQTGPRKREGPNEQFF.

J is TRBJ2-3 and V is TRBV28, with TRBD1 matching 12 bases. V lost 3 bases and J lost 3; bases outside the gene matches: 4. The germline CDR1 and CDR2 sequences are MDHEN and SYDVKM. This CDR3 contains 16 residues. CDR3 sequence reads: CASSLGDRGRTDTQYF. Here the CDR3 DNA reads TGTGCCAGCAGTTTGGGGGACAGGGGGCGGACAGATACGCAGTATTTT.

Comment on this clone: Other DNA variants within this sample encode the same CDR3. The J gene is TRBJ1-5, the V gene TRBV3-1 (or the pseudogene TRBV3-2); D might be TRBD1 (5 bases). The CDR3 runs 13 residues. The germline gives CDR1 LGHDT, CDR2 YNNKEL (reference sequence). Trimming removed 0 bases at V and 7 bases at J, with 7 bases between. The chain's CDR3 is CASSQDRGQPQHF. The DNA for the CDR3 is TGTGCCAGCAGCCAAGATCGGGGGCAGCCCCAGCATTTT.

The chain uses TRBV2 and TRBJ1-2; weak D call: TRBD1 (5 bases). Germline CDR1 and CDR2: SNHLY and FYNNEI. The V gene lost 5 bases and the J gene lost 5 bases, with 15 bases spanning the gap. This CDR3 contains 14 residues. CDR3 amino acids: CASSLGANWYGYTF. Written as DNA, the CDR3 is TGTGCCAGCAGTCTAGGGGCCAATTGGTATGGCTACACCTTC.

The chain has TRBV2 and TRBJ1-1; 10 bases align to TRBD1. There are 15 residues in the CDR3. The J segment lost 1 base and the V segment lost 6 bases, leaving 5 bases of the junction unmatched. Per the germline V gene, CDR1 is SNHLY and CDR2 is FYNNEI. The CDR3 loop is CASRNRDRGNTEAFF. Written as DNA, the CDR3 is TGTGCCAGCAGAAACCGGGACAGGGGGAACACTGAAGCTTTCTTT.